This T cell receptor beta chain is drawn from a study of blood T cell repertoires in COVID-19. Whole-study context: In each case, the material was cDNA or gDNA derived from T cells, B-cell-depleted T cells, or PBMCs.

Measured with immunoSEQ multiplex PCR; TCRdb has only the in-frame clones, and not every one. The sample carries 120,000 to 150,000 clones, 85% to 90% recorded once. The CDR3 is made up of 15 amino acids. Germline V gene sequence: CDR1 SGHTA, CDR2 FQGNSA. The V and J ends lost 8 bases and 7 bases, in that order; junction bases with no gene match: 17. The J gene is TRBJ2-7, the V gene TRBV7-2; 7 nucleotides match TRBD1. The receptor's source is a human donor in a cohort sampled during active COVID-19. The sequenced sample consisted of peripheral blood. CDR3 in amino acids: CASSQGEGAKGEQYF. CDR3 bases: TGTGCCAGCTCCCAGGGGGAAGGGGCTAAGGGGGAGCAGTACTTC.